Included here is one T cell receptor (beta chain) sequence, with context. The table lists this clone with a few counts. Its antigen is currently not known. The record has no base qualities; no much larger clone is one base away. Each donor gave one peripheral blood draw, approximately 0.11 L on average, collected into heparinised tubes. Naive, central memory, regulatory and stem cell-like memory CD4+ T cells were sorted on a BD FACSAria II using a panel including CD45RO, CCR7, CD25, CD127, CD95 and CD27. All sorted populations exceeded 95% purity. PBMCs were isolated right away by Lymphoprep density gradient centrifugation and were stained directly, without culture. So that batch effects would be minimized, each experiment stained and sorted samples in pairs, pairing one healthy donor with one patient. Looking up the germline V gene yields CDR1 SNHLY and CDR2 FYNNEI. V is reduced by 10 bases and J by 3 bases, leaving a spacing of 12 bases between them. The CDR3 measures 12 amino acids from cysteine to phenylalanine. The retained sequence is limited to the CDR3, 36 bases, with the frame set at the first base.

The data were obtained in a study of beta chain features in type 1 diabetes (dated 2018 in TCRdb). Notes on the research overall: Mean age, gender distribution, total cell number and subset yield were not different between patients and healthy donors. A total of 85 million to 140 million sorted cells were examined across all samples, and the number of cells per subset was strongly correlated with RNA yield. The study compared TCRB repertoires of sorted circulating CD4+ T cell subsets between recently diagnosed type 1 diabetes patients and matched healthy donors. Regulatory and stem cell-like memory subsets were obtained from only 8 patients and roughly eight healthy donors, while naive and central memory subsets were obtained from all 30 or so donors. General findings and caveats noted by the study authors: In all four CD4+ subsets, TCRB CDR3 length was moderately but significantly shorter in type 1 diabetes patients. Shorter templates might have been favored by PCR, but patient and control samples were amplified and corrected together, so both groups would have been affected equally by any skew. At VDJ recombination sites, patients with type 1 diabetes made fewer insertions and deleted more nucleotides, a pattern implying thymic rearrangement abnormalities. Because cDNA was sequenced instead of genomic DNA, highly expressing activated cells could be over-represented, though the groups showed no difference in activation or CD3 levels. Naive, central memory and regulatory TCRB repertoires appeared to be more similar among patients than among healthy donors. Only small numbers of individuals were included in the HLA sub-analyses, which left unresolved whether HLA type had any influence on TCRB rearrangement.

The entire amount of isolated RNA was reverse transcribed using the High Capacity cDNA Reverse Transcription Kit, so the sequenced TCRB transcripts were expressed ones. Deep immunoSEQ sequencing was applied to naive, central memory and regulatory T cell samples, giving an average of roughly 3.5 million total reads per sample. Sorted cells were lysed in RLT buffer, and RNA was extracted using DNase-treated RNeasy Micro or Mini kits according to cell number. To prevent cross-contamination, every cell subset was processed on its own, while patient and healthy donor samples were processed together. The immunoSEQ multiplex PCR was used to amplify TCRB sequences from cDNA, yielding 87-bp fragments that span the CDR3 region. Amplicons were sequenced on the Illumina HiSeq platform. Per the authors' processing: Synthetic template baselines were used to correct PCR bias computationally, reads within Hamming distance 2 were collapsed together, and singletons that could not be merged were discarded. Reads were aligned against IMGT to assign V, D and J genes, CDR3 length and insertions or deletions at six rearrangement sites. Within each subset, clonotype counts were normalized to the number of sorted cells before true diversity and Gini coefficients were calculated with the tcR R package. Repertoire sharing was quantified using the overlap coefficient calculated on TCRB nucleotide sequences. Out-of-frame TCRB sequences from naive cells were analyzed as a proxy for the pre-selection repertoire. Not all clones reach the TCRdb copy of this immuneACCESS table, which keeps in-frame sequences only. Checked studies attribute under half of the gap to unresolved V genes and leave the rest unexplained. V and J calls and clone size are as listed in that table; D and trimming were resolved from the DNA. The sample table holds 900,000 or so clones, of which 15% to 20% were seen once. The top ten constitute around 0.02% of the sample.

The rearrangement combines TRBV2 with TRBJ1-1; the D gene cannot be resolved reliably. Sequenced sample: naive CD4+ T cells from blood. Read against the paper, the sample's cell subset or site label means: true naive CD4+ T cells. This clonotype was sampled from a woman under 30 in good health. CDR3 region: CATKRDDTEAFF. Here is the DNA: TGTGCCACCAAACGGGATGACACTGAAGCTTTCTTT.